Below, 12 T cell receptor beta chains from the same sample are listed, as sequenced in a study of T cell responses to AZD1222 COVID-19 vaccine. Measured with immunoSEQ multiplex PCR; TCRdb has only the in-frame clones, and not every one. The profile shows about 170,000 clones, 92% of them singletons. The input for sequencing was peripheral blood, taken on day 0 of AZD1222 vaccination. Receptors originate from an adult in good health.

The chain uses TRBV5-1 and TRBJ2-5; D is possibly TRBD2 (6 bases). Germline CDR1 SGHRS, CDR2 YFSETQ. The CDR3 sequence is 15 residues long. V lost 2 bases to trimming and J lost 1 base, with 12 bases between them. CDR3 amino acids: CASSLIGTPQETQYF. CDR3 in DNA: TGCGCCAGCAGCTTAATCGGGACTCCCCAAGAGACCCAGTACTTC. The whole variable domain, filled in from reference TRBV5-1 and TRBJ2-5, reads KAGVTQTPRYLIKTRGQQVTLSCSPISGHRSVSWYQQTPGQGLQFLFEYFSETQRNKGNFPGRFSGRQFSNSRSEMNVSTLELGDSALYLCASSLIGTPQETQYFGPGTRLLVL.

This chain joins TRBV27 and TRBJ1-5; D might be TRBD1 (6 bases). The V end lost 3 bases, the J end lost 5 bases, and 8 bases lay between the germline ends. Germline assignment: CDR1 MNHEY and CDR2 SMNVEV (reference sequence). CDR3 length equals 13 residues. In DNA form, the CDR3 reads TGTGCCAGCAGTTTCAGGGGAGATCAGCCCCAGCATTTT. This sequence encodes CASSFRGDQPQHF.

Notes on this clone: One end of the junction varies from germline; a read error may be responsible. This rearrangement joins TRBV7-7 to TRBJ1-1; D unclear. CDR3 length: 13 residues. CDR1 is SSHAT, CDR2 FNYEAQ, per germline (reference sequence). The DNA for the CDR3 is TGTGCTAGCAGCCTAGGGTTTAACACTGAAGCTTTCTTT. It encodes CASSLGFNTEAFF. The full variable domain, rest sourced from reference TRBV7-7 and TRBJ1-1, is GAGVSQSPRYKVTKRGQDVTLRCDPISSHATLYWYQQALGQGPEFLTYFNYEAQPDKSGLPSDRFSAERPEGSISTLTIQRTEQRDSAMYRCASSLGFNTEAFFGQGTRLTVV.

Regarding this clone: The identical CDR3 is also encoded by other nucleotide sequences in the sample. This chain links TRBV18 with TRBJ1-1, with 9 bases that match TRBD1. The CDR3 runs to 14 residues. Germline V gene sequence: CDR1 KGHSH, CDR2 LQKENI. Trimming took 3 bases from V and 1 from J; bases not matched to a gene: 0. The CDR3, as DNA: TGTGCCAGCTCACCGGGACAGGGGAACACTGAAGCTTTCTTT. This encodes CASSPGQGNTEAFF.

The chain couples TRBV18 to TRBJ2-7, with D maybe TRBD1 (6 bases). In germline, CDR1 is KGHSH, CDR2 LQKENI. Trimming took 2 bases from V and 4 from J, leaving 21 bases between them. This CDR3 contains 17 residues. The CDR3 loop reads CASSPSLSGRGLYEQYF. Here the CDR3 DNA reads TGTGCCAGCTCACCATCTCTCTCCGGCAGGGGATTGTACGAGCAGTACTTC.

This clone came up once. V usage is TRBV5-1 and J usage is TRBJ2-7; no clear D. The length of the CDR3 is 14 residues. From germline, CDR1 is SGHRS and CDR2 YFSETQ. V lost 2 bases and J lost 2, with 11 bases in between. The CDR3 sequence is CASSFSTPAYEQYF. In nucleotides, the CDR3 is TGCGCCAGCAGCTTTTCAACACCAGCCTACGAGCAGTACTTC.

The CDR3: CASSQGTLLAGGYTQYF. The CDR3 DNA reads as TGCGCCAGCAGCCAAGGGACTCTACTAGCGGGAGGTTATACGCAGTATTTT. J is TRBJ2-3 and V is TRBV4-1; TRBD2 aligns across 12 bases. CDR1 and CDR2 from the germline V gene are MGHRA and YSYEKL. The CDR3 has 17 amino acids. V lost 1 base and J lost 7; bases outside the gene matches: 9.

The V gene is TRBV5-1, the J gene TRBJ2-1, with 13 bases aligning to TRBD2. This CDR3 region has 17 residues. Germline CDR1 and CDR2: SGHRS and YFSETQ. Trimming at V came to 3 bases and at J to 5 bases, leaving 8 bases not matched to a gene. CDR3 bases: TGCGCCAGCAGCTCTACCCCGGGACTAGCGGGGAACAATGAGCAGTTCTTC. It is translated as CASSSTPGLAGNNEQFF.

The genes are TRBV11-2 and TRBJ1-2, with unresolved D. The germline gives CDR1 SGHAT, CDR2 FQNNGV. V was pared by 1 base and J by 7 bases, with 13 bases between. The CDR3 loop spans 14 amino acids. Here the CDR3 DNA reads TGTGCCAGCAGCTTAGGCAGATTTTTTTCTGGCTACACCTTC. As protein: CASSLGRFFSGYTF.

As to this clone: At one end the junction does not follow the germline gene, possibly because of a read error. The chain employs TRBV7-7 and TRBJ2-1, with a tentative D call TRBD1 (6 bases). This CDR3 has 13 residues. The germline V gene encodes CDR1 SSHAT and CDR2 FNYEAQ (reference sequence). The CDR3 sequence: CASSLGIRGEQFF. As DNA, the CDR3 is TGTGCTAGCAGCTTAGGTATCAGGGGAGAGCAGTTCTTC.

V and J are TRBV18 and TRBJ1-2; D unresolved. Germline CDR1 and CDR2: KGHSH and LQKENI. V shed 2 bases and J shed 7 bases, with 20 bases lying between them. This CDR3 contains 16 residues. Here the CDR3 DNA reads TGTGCCAGCTCACCAGTCACTGAAACTACTTCGGGTGGCTACACCTTC. Residues: CASSPVTETTSGGYTF. The complete variable domain, with remaining parts taken from reference TRBV18 and TRBJ1-2, reads NAGVMQNPRHLVRRRGQEARLRCSPMKGHSHVYWYRQLPEEGLKFMVYLQKENIIDESGMPKERFSAEFPKEGPSILRIQQVVRGDSAAYFCASSPVTETTSGGYTFGSGTRLTVV.

The table lists this clone with a count of one. This chain connects TRBV28 to TRBJ1-5, with a possible D match to TRBD1 (5 bases). Germline loops: CDR1 MDHEN, CDR2 SYDVKM. The CDR3 consists of 14 residues. V lost 2 bases and J 4 bases, leaving 9 bases between the germline ends. DNA of the CDR3: TGTGCCAGCAGTTTAGGGGGAAGTAATCAGCCCCAGCATTTT. Protein sequence: CASSLGGSNQPQHF.